This TCR beta chain stems from a study of blood T cell repertoires in COVID-19. Some clones are missing from TCRdb's copy, which holds only in-frame ones; the method was immunoSEQ multiplex PCR. The sample includes about 200,000 clones, more than 75% of them seen just once. V gave up 4 bases and J gave up 2 bases; unmatched junction bases: 7. Germline V gene lookup returns CDR1 SGHRS and CDR2 YFSETQ. The CDR3 has 16 amino acids. This sequence joins TRBV5-1 and TRBJ2-3; TRBD2 aligns across 10 bases. Sequencing was done on a sample of peripheral blood. The source of this sequence is an elderly woman with COVID-19, enrolled during active disease. Here the CDR3 reads CASSAGTSAITDTQYF. The CDR3 coding sequence is TGCGCCAGCAGCGCCGGGACTAGCGCGATCACAGATACGCAGTATTTT.